This T cell receptor beta chain derives from a study of T cell responses to AZD1222 COVID-19 vaccine (dated by TCRdb to the early 2020s). About the full investigation: AZD1222 recipients with second doses at about 4 weeks or about 12 weeks were pooled, because spike-specific TCR depth and breadth did not differ between schedules. Trial participants were enrolled into age subgroups of 18-55, 56-69 and 70-plus years, which contained around 140, 26 and 57 TCR-sequenced participants, respectively. A total of just over 230 trial participants underwent TCR sequencing, of whom about 200 had received two doses of AZD1222 and some 25 had received two doses of the MenACWY control vaccine.

Summary of the overall study and its limitations: Participants were mostly white British, with more females than males. The authors suggested clonal diversity may have been underestimated. Reportedly, almost half of the unique spike-specific TCRs recognized epitopes lying outside the regions that are mutated in the B.1.351 and B.1.1.7 variants. The 56-69-year group was small, and its depth increase did not reach significance, likely because of low power. After two AZD1222 doses, spike-specific TCR breadth and depth were significantly higher than at day 0 and than in MenACWY recipients. The whole spike protein was spanned by vaccine-associated CD4 TCRs, and dominant responses were seen in regions 160-218 and 743-854. Conclusions about previously exposed vaccinees are limited, since just 5 or 6 AZD1222 recipients were seropositive for SARS-CoV-2 at baseline. Because no samples from the day 14 peak response were available, repertoires could be characterized only after the peak T cell response.

The CDR3 regions of human TCRbeta chains were subjected to immunosequencing. In the paper's pipeline: TCRs in the repertoires were matched against a reference library of SARS-CoV-2-specific TCRs that had been generated with the MIRA antigen-specificity platform. Breadth was defined as the fraction of unique TCRs that were SARS-CoV-2-associated, and depth was defined as the fraction of total T cells that were SARS-CoV-2-associated. Using the MIRA data, every spike-specific TCR was mapped to the spike region that the TCR reacted to and assigned to either a CD4 or a CD8 class. Log10-transformed breadth and depth values were compared by one-way ANOVA with Sidak's multiple comparisons tests. TCRdb limited this immuneACCESS table to in-frame rearrangements with V and J called. A share of clones is missing; checked studies link under half to unresolved V genes, and the rest is unexplained. That table furnishes V, J and clone size, whereas the DNA furnished D and trimming. The sample profile shows 150,000 or so clones; 90% of them were found once. The ten largest make up approximately 1.8% of the sample.

A note on this clone: The target of this receptor is not known. No much larger clone is present one base from it, and per-base qualities are unavailable.

This specimen's time point label, per the study, means: baseline before first vaccination. Vaccinee samples were obtained from the UK trials COV001 and COV002, which included a single-blind randomized controlled phase 2/3 trial of AZD1222 (ChAdOx1 nCoV-19) in healthy adults. For TCRbeta chain sequencing, PBMC samples were collected from trial participants at day 0 and at day 28 after the second dose. V sheds 5 bases and J sheds 2 bases, leaving 21 bases between their ends. Looking up the germline V gene (reference sequence) yields CDR1 SEHNR and CDR2 FQNEAQ. CDR3 length: 17 amino acids, cysteine to phenylalanine. The only DNA kept is the CDR3, 51 bases in frame from the first base.

This receptor was identified in an adult in good health. Recombination joined TRBV7-9 with TRBJ1-1; the D gene is possibly TRBD1, with 6 bases matching. The sample here was peripheral blood, taken on day 0 of AZD1222 vaccination. The CDR3: CASSPPKGDRLNTEAFF. The nucleotides read TGTGCCAGCAGCCCACCAAAAGGAGACAGGCTAAACACTGAAGCTTTCTTT.